The 14 T cell receptor delta chains listed next were all sequenced from one sample in a study of gamma-delta chains in newborns, infants, children. TCRdb reanalysed the reads with CATT. The repertoire includes roughly 14,000 delta-chain clones, around 7% of them detected once, and about 22% sits in the top ten. Sequenced sample: blood. The origin of the receptors is a child who was a newborn, infant or young child, either healthy, febrile or measles-vaccinated (not recorded which).

This clone was recorded at least ten times. The rearrangement uses TRDV2 and TRDJ1; D perhaps matches TRDD3 (5 bases). This CDR3 is 14 amino acids long. From germline, CDR1 is GEAIGNYY and CDR2 EKD. Trimming pared 0 bases from V and 1 base from J, leaving 8 bases between. The CDR3 DNA is TGTGCCTGTGACACCTGGGGACTCACCGATAAACTCATCTTT. Translation: CACDTWGLTDKLIF.

This clone was found a few times. The chain carries TRDV2 and TRDJ1; possibly TRDD3 for D (5 bases). CDR1 is GEAIGNYY and CDR2 is EKD in the germline V gene. The V and J ends lost 0 bases and 0 bases respectively, with 7 bases between them. The CDR3 is made up of 14 amino acids. CDR3 coding DNA: TGTGCCTGTGACACCGGGATGTACACCGATAAACTCATCTTT. It codes for CACDTGMYTDKLIF.

The chain couples TRDV2 to TRDJ3, with 11 bases fitting TRDD3. CDR1 is GEAIGNYY and CDR2 is EKD in the germline V gene. The ends lost 1 base at V and 0 bases at J; junction bases unmatched: 7. The CDR3 is made up of 20 amino acids. The CDR3 DNA is TGTGCCTGTGACACACTGGGGGATAAACGGAGCTCCTGGGACACCCGACAGATGTTTTTC. It specifies CACDTLGDKRSSWDTRQMFF.

By share, this clone ranks as medium-sized. A read error is possible here, since a much larger clone lies one base away. The chain recombines TRDV2 with TRDJ3, with 9 positions matching TRDD3. The CDR3 covers 18 residues. The trim removed 0 bases at V and 0 bases at J, leaving 2 bases unmatched. From germline, CDR1 is GEAIGNYY and CDR2 EKD. CDR3 sequence reads: CACDTGGGYSWDTRQMFF. The CDR3 DNA sequence: TGTGCCTGTGACACCGGTGGGGGATACTCCTGGGACACCCGACAGATGTTTTTC.

This clone was observed a handful of times. This specimen includes other DNA sequences encoding the same CDR3. The chain has TRDV2 and TRDJ3, with 8 bases aligning to TRDD3. CDR1 is GEAIGNYY, CDR2 EKD, per germline. The CDR3 is made up of 18 amino acids. With V trimmed by 4 bases and J by 0 bases, 7 bases remained unmatched. The CDR3 coding sequence is TGTGCCTGTGATCTACTGGGGGGGAGCTCCTGGGACACCCGACAGATGTTTTTC. Translated, it gives CACDLLGGSSWDTRQMFF.

Concerning this clone itself: Other DNA variants within this sample encode the same CDR3. The rearrangement joins TRDV2 to TRDJ3, with TRDD3 matching over 8 bases. The J segment lost 2 bases and the V segment lost 2 bases, leaving 4 bases of the junction unmatched. This CDR3 spans 17 amino acids. CDR1 is GEAIGNYY and CDR2 is EKD in the germline V gene. DNA of the CDR3: TGTGCCTGTGACAGCGTACTGGGGGCCTGGGACACCCGACAGATGTTTTTC. Translation gives CACDSVLGAWDTRQMFF.

A word on this clone: This sample also contains other DNA sequences that code for the same CDR3. CDR3 DNA sequence: TGTGCCTGTGACACATTACTGGGGGCCCGAGGACTTCTCGGGCCCCTGACAGCACAACTCTTCTTT. It translates to CACDTLLGARGLLGPLTAQLFF. V gene TRDV2 combines with J gene TRDJ2; 8 nucleotides agree with TRDD3. Unmatched junction bases numbered 24, after V lost 1 base and J lost 3 bases. Germline CDR1 is GEAIGNYY and CDR2 is EKD. The CDR3 length is 22 residues.

The chain links TRDV2 to TRDJ3, with unresolved D. The length of the CDR3 is 17 residues. Trimming took off 1 base at V and 0 bases at J, with 9 bases between the two ends. Germline V gives CDR1 GEAIGNYY, CDR2 EKD. CDR3 DNA sequence: TGTGCCTGTGACACGGCACAAAGCTCCTGGGACACCCGACAGATGTTTTTC. Amino acid sequence: CACDTAQSSWDTRQMFF.

This clone was found a few times. Since a much larger clone is just one base distant, this may be a read error. The sample holds other DNA sequences that translate to the same CDR3. The J gene is TRDJ1, the V gene TRDV2, with D tentatively TRDD3 (5 bases). The CDR3 is 13 residues long. V lost 1 base to trimming and J lost 2 bases, with 7 bases between them. Germline CDR1 is GEAIGNYY and CDR2 is EKD. Here the CDR3 reads CACDTWDTDKLIF. Written as DNA, the CDR3 is TGTGCCTGTGACACTTGGGATACCGATAAACTCATCTTT.

Notes on this clone: A read error may account for a junction end that differs from germline. The rearrangement joins TRDV2 to TRDJ3; 11 positions match TRDD3. This CDR3 has 20 amino acids. From germline, CDR1 is GEAIGNYY and CDR2 EKD. This CDR3 reads CACDNVLGDISSWDTRQMFF. The CDR3 nucleotides are TGTGCCTGTGACAACGTACTGGGGGATATTAGCTCCTGGGACACCCGCCAGATGTTTTTC.

This clone was found a few times. The rearrangement joins TRDV2 to TRDJ3; 8 bases align to TRDD3. The CDR3 covers 18 residues. Per the germline V gene, CDR1 is GEAIGNYY and CDR2 is EKD. V lost 3 bases, J lost 0 bases, and 6 bases stayed unmatched. In DNA form, the CDR3 reads TGTGCCTGTGACGTCGTGGGGGGATACTCCTGGGACACCCGACAGATGTTTTTC. This codes for CACDVVGGYSWDTRQMFF.

This clone qualifies as medium-sized. A read error is possible here, since a much larger clone lies one base away. Other DNA sequences in this sample translate to the same CDR3. The rearrangement uses TRDV2 and TRDJ3, with TRDD3 matching over 13 bases. Per germline, CDR1 GEAIGNYY and CDR2 EKD. The CDR3 consists of 19 residues. V lost 3 bases, J lost 0 bases, and 4 bases stayed unmatched. The chain's CDR3 is CACDLLGDTSSWDTRQMFF. The CDR3 region has the DNA TGTGCCTGTGACCTACTGGGGGATACGAGCTCCTGGGACACCCGACAGATGTTTTTC.

This clone was counted between two and nine times. This chain joins TRDV2 and TRDJ2, with 11 bases identical to TRDD3. The CDR3 runs 18 residues. Germline CDR1 and CDR2: GEAIGNYY and EKD. The junction had 8 bases not matched to a gene; V was cut back by 3 bases and J by 0 bases. CDR3 bases: TGTGCCTGTGACTCTCTGGGGGATACCCCCTCTTTGACAGCACAACTCTTCTTT. Translated: CACDSLGDTPSLTAQLFF.

This clone was seen repeatedly, ten times or more. This chain links TRDV2 with TRDJ2; 9 bases are a match to TRDD3. The germline V gene encodes CDR1 GEAIGNYY and CDR2 EKD. This CDR3 has 17 amino acids. J gave up 0 bases and V 0 bases, and 4 bases lay outside the gene matches. CDR3 bases: TGTGCCTGTGACACCGTGGGGGATAGAGCTTTGACAGCACAACTCTTCTTT. This sequence encodes CACDTVGDRALTAQLFF.